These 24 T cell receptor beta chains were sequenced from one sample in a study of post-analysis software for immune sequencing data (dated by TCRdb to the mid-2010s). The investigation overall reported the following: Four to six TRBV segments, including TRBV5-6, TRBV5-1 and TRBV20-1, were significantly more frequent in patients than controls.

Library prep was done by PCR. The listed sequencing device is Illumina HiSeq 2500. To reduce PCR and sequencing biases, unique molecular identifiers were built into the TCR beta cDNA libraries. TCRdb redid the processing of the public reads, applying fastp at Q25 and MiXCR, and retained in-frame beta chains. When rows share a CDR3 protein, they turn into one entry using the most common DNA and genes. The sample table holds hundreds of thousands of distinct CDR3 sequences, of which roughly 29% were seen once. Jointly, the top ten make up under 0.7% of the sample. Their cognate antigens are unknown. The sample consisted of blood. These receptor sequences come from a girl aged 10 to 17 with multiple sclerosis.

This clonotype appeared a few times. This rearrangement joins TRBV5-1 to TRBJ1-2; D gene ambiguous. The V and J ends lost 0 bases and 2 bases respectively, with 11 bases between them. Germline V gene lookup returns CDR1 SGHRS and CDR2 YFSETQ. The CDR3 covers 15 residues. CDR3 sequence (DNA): TGCGCCAGCAGCTTGGGGGTAGCCCGCAACTATGGCTACACCTTC. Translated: CASSLGVARNYGYTF. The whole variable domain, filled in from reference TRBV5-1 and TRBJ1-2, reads KAGVTQTPRYLIKTRGQQVTLSCSPISGHRSVSWYQQTPGQGLQFLFEYFSETQRNKGNFPGRFSGRQFSNSRSEMNVSTLELGDSALYLCASSLGVARNYGYTFGSGTRLTVV.

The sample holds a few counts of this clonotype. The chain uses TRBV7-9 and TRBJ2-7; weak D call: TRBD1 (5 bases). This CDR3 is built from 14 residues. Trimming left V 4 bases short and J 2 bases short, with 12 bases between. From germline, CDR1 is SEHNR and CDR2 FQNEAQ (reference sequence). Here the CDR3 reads CASSSIRVPYEQYF. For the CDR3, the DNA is TGTGCCAGCAGCTCAATCAGGGTCCCCTACGAGCAGTACTTC.

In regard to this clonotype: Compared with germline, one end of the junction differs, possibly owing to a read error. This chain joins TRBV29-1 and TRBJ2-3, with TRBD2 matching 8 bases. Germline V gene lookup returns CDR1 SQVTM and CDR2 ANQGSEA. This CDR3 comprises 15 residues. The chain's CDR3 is CSVEKEGGRRDAQYF. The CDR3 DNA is TGCAGCGTTGAGAAGGAGGGCGGGAGGCGAGATGCGCAGTATTTT.

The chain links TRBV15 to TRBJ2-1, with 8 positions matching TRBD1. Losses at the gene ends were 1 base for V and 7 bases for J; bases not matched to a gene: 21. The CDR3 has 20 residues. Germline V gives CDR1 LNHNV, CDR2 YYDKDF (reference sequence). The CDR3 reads CATSRARAGGIVGPRNEQFF. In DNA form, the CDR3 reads TGTGCCACCAGCAGAGCAAGGGCAGGGGGCATTGTCGGCCCACGGAATGAGCAGTTCTTC. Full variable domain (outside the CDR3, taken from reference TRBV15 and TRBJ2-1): DAMVIQNPRYQVTQFGKPVTLSCSQTLNHNVMYWYQQKSSQAPKLLFHYYDKDFNNEADTPDNFQSRRPNTSFCFLDIRSPGLGDTAMYLCATSRARAGGIVGPRNEQFFGPGTRLTVL.

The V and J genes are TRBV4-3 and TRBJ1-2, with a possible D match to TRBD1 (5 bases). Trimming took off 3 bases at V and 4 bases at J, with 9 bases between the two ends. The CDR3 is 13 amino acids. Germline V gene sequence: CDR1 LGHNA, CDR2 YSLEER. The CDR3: CASSHPGIYGYTF. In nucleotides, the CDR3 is TGCGCCAGCAGCCATCCAGGGATCTATGGCTACACCTTC.

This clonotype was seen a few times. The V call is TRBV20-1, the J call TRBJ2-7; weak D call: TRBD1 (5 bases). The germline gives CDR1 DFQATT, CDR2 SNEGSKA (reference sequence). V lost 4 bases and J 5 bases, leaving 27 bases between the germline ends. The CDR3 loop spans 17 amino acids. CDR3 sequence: CSANGRDSSAPLHEQYF. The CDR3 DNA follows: TGCAGTGCTAACGGCAGGGATTCCTCCGCCCCTCTCCACGAGCAGTACTTC.

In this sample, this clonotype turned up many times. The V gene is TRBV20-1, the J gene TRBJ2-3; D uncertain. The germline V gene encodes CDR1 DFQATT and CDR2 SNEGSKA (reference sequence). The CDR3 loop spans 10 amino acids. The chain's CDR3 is CSAGTDTQYF. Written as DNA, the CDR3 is TGCAGCGCCGGCACAGATACGCAGTATTTT.

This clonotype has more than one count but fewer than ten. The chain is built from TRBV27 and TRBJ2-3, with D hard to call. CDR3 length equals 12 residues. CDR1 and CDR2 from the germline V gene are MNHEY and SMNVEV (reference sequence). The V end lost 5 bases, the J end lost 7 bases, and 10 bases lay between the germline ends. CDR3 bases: TGTGCCAGCAGTCCCCTTGGGTATACGCAGTATTTT. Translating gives CASSPLGYTQYF.

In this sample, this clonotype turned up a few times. CDR3 residues: CASSLDGRPNTEAFF. DNA for the CDR3: TGCGCCAGCAGCTTGGATGGCAGGCCGAACACTGAAGCTTTCTTT. This chain uses TRBV5-1 with TRBJ1-1; D gene uncertain. Per the germline V gene, CDR1 is SGHRS and CDR2 is YFSETQ. The CDR3 covers 15 residues. V was trimmed by 0 bases and J by 1 base, leaving 10 bases between them. Drawing the rest from reference TRBV5-1 and TRBJ1-1, the complete variable domain is KAGVTQTPRYLIKTRGQQVTLSCSPISGHRSVSWYQQTPGQGLQFLFEYFSETQRNKGNFPGRFSGRQFSNSRSEMNVSTLELGDSALYLCASSLDGRPNTEAFFGQGTRLTVV.

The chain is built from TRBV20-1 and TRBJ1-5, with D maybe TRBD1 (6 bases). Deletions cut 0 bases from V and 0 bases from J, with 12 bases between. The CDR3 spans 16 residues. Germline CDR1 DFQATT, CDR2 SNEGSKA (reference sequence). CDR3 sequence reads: CSARERGGSSNQPQHF. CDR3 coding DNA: TGCAGTGCTAGAGAAAGGGGGGGTTCTAGCAATCAGCCCCAGCATTTT.

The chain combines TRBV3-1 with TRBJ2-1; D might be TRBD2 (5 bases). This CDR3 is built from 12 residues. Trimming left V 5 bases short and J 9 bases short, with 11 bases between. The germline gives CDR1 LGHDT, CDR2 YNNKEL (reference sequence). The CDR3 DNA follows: TGTGCCAGCAGCGTACCCCGGGGTGAGCAGTTCTTC. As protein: CASSVPRGEQFF.

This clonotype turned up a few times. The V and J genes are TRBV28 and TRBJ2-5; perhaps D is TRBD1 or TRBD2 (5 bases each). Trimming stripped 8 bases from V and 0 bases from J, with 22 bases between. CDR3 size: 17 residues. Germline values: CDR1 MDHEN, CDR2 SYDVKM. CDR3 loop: CASLLRTGQRHQETQYF. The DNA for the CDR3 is TGTGCCAGCCTCCTAAGGACGGGGCAGCGGCACCAAGAGACCCAGTACTTC.

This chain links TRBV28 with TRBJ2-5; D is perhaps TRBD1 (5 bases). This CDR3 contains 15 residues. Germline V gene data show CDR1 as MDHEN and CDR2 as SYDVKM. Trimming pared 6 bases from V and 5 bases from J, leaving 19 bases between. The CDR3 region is CASSPSQGLMETQYF. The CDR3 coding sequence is TGTGCCAGCAGCCCTTCCCAGGGTTTAATGGAGACCCAGTACTTC.

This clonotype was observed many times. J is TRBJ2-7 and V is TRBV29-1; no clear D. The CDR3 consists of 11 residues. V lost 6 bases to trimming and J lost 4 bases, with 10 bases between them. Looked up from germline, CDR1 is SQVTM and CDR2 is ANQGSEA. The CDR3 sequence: CSVAWVYEQYF. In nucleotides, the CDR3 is TGCAGCGTCGCCTGGGTGTACGAGCAGTACTTC.

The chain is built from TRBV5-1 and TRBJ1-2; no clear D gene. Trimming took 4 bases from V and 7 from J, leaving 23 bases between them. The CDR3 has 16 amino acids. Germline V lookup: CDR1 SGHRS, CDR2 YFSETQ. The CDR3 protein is CASSPFLLVIFRGYTF. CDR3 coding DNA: TGCGCCAGCAGCCCTTTTTTACTGGTGATCTTCCGTGGCTACACCTTC.

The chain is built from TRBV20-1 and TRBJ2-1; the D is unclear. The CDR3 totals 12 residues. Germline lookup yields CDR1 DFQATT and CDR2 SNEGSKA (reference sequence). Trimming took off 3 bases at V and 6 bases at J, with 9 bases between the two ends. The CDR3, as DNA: TGCAGTGCTAGTGCGGTTCTCAATGAGCAGTTCTTC. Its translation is CSASAVLNEQFF.

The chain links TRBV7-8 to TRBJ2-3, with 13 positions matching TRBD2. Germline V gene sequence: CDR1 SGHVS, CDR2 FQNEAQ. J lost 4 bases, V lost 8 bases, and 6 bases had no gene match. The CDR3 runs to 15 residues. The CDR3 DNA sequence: TGTGCCAGCTGGACTAGCGGGAGAAGGGCAGATACGCAGTATTTT. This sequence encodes CASWTSGRRADTQYF.

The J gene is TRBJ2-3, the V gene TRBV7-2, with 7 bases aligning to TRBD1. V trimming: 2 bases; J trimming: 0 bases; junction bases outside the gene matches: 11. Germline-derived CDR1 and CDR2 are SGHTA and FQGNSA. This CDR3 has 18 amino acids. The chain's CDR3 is CASSLRKRGQTSTDTQYF. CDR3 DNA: TGTGCCAGCAGCTTAAGGAAGAGGGGGCAAACTAGCACAGATACGCAGTATTTT.

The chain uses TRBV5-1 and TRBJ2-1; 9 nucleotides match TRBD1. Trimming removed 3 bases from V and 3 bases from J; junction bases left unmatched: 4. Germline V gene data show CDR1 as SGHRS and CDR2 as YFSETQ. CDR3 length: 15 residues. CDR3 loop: CASSSTGQGYNEQFF. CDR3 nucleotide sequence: TGCGCCAGCAGCTCCACGGGACAGGGCTACAATGAGCAGTTCTTC.

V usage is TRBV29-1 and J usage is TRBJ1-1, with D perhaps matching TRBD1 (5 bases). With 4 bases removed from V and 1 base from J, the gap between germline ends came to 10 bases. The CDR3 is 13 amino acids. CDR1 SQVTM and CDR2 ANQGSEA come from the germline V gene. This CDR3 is CSVVLRGNTEAFF. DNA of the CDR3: TGCAGCGTTGTCCTTAGGGGGAACACTGAAGCTTTCTTT.

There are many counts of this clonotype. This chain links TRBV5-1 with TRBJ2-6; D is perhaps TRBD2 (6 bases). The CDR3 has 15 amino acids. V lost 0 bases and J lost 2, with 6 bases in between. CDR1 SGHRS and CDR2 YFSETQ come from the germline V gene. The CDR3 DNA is TGCGCCAGCAGCTTGGCGGGGGCTGGGGCCAACGTCCTGACTTTC. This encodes CASSLAGAGANVLTF.

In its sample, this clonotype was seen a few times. CDR3 amino acids: CASTPGTGLLFF. CDR3 DNA sequence: TGTGCCAGCACCCCAGGGACAGGGCTTTTGTTTTTT. The chain couples TRBV6-6 to TRBJ1-4; 9 bases are a match to TRBD1. The trim removed 7 bases at V and 15 bases at J, leaving 9 bases unmatched. Germline CDR1 is MNHNY and CDR2 is SVGAGI (reference sequence). CDR3 length equals 12 residues.

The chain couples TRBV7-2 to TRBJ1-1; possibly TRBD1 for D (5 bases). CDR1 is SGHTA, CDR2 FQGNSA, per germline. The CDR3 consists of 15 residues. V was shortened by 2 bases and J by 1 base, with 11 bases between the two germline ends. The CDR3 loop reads CASSLMWGGNTEAFF. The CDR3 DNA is TGTGCCAGCAGCTTAATGTGGGGGGGGAACACTGAAGCTTTCTTT. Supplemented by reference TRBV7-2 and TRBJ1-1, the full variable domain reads GAGVSQSPSNKVTEKGKDVELRCDPISGHTALYWYRQSLGQGLEFLIYFQGNSAPDKSGLPSDRFSAERTGGSVSTLTIQRTQQEDSAVYLCASSLMWGGNTEAFFGQGTRLTVV.

The CDR3 protein is CASISNPLRESSYEQYF. The CDR3, as DNA: TGTGCCAGCATCTCGAACCCGTTGCGGGAAAGCTCCTACGAGCAGTACTTC. The rearrangement links TRBV6-6 to TRBJ2-7; TRBD2 is a possible D gene (6 bases). The CDR3 extends over 17 amino acids. Deletions cut 7 bases from V and 0 bases from J, with 22 bases between. Germline values: CDR1 MNHNY, CDR2 SVGAGI (reference sequence).